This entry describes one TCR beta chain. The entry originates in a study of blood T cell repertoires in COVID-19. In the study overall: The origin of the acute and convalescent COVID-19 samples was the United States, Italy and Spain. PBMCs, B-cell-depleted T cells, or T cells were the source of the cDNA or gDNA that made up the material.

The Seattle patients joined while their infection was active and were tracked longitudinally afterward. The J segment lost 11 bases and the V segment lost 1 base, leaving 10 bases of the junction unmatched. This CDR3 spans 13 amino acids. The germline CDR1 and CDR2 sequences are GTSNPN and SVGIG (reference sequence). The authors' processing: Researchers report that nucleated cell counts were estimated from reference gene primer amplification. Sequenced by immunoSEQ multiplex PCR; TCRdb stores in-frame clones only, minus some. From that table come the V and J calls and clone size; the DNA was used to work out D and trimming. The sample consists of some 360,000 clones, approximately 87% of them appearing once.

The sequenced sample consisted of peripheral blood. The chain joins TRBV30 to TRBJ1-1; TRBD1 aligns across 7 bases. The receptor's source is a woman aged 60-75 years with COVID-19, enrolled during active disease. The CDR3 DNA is TGTGCCTGGAGTGGGCTTGGAGAGGGGGCGGCTTTCTTT. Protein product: CAWSGLGEGAAFF.